The T cell receptor beta chain under discussion was sequenced for a study of cytomegalovirus exposure and HLA in healthy donors. Overall study context: The Caucasian-associated ancestry cluster held roughly 81% of roughly 400 genotyped donors. Study-wide findings and caveats: Most TCR sequences proved rare, with some public TCRs found in many donors. With later analysis, a missense DCLRE1C variant became linked to TCR beta V- and J-gene trimming. Researchers catalogued some 160 TCR beta chains as cytomegalovirus-associated.

A remark on this clone: The target antigen is unknown.

V was trimmed by 5 bases and J by 3 bases, leaving 13 bases between them. The length of the CDR3 is 14 residues. Germline V lookup: CDR1 PRHDT, CDR2 FYEKMQ (reference sequence). Amplification used 60 Vbeta primers and 13 Jbeta primers. Method: immunoSEQ multiplex PCR; TCRdb's copy keeps in-frame clones and lacks some. The sample consists of 60,000 to 85,000 clones, 70% to 75% of them appearing once. The sequenced sample was PBMCs. The chain joins TRBV13 to TRBJ1-1; D is possibly TRBD1 (6 bases). The source of this sequence is a human donor in good health. CDR3 region: CASSLSGDDTEAFF. CDR3 DNA sequence: TGTGCCAGCAGCCTCTCAGGGGATGACACTGAAGCTTTCTTT.